The 22 T cell receptor beta chains presented below share a single source sample, sequenced in a study of blood T cell repertoires in COVID-19. Using immunoSEQ multiplex PCR, the repertoire was profiled, and TCRdb retains in-frame clones only, with some absent. The sample consists of around 250,000 clones, 80% to 90% of them appearing once. Sequencing was performed on PBMCs or T cells enriched from blood (not recorded which). Receptors originate from a woman aged 50 to 60 who had recovered from COVID-19.

The rearrangement uses TRBV3-1 (or the pseudogene TRBV3-2) and TRBJ2-7; D is possibly TRBD2 (5 bases). Germline V gene lookup returns CDR1 LGHDT and CDR2 YNNKEL (reference sequence). The CDR3 totals 14 residues. V was clipped by 4 bases and J by 0 bases, with 10 bases between them. The CDR3 loop is CASSLYTSSYEQYF. The DNA for the CDR3 is TGTGCCAGCAGCCTTTACACTAGCTCCTACGAGCAGTACTTC.

The J gene is TRBJ2-7, the V gene TRBV2; D remains ambiguous. CDR1 is SNHLY and CDR2 is FYNNEI in the germline V gene. V lost 4 bases and J lost 0, with 4 bases in between. The CDR3 extends over 12 amino acids. This chain's CDR3 is CASSGYSYEQYF. CDR3 sequence (DNA): TGTGCCAGCAGTGGTTACTCCTACGAGCAGTACTTC.

V and J are TRBV4-1 and TRBJ2-2, with D perhaps matching TRBD1 (5 bases). V was pared by 0 bases and J by 2 bases, with 16 bases between. This CDR3 has 18 amino acids. Germline V lookup: CDR1 MGHRA, CDR2 YSYEKL. Here the CDR3 DNA reads TGCGCCAGCAGCCAAGATGGGGTCAGGGATGTCAACACCGGGGAGCTGTTTTTT. It encodes CASSQDGVRDVNTGELFF.

There are a few counts of this clone. The chain links TRBV9 to TRBJ1-1, with D unclear. V lost 0 bases and J lost 1, with 7 bases in between. There are 14 residues in the CDR3. CDR1 SGDLS and CDR2 YYNGEE come from the germline V gene. The CDR3 DNA sequence: TGTGCCAGCAGCGTAGGACACTCGAACACTGAAGCTTTCTTT. It specifies CASSVGHSNTEAFF.

This chain links TRBV29-1 with TRBJ1-2; 9 bases align to TRBD1. V dropped 6 bases and J dropped 3; count of bases not matched to a gene: 2. The CDR3 totals 12 residues. Germline CDR1 and CDR2: SQVTM and ANQGSEA. The chain's CDR3 is CSVRTGDYGYTF. The CDR3, as DNA: TGCAGCGTCCGGACAGGGGACTATGGCTACACCTTC.

The V call is TRBV3-1 (or the pseudogene TRBV3-2), the J call TRBJ1-4, with 8 bases fitting TRBD1. Germline-derived CDR1 and CDR2 are LGHDT and YNNKEL (reference sequence). V dropped 4 bases and J dropped 7; count of bases not matched to a gene: 11. The CDR3 length is 16 residues. The CDR3, as DNA: TGTGCCAGCAGCCTACAAAGGTCTGGGACAGGTGAAAAACTGTTTTTT. Translated: CASSLQRSGTGEKLFF.

The V and J genes are TRBV19 and TRBJ2-3; TRBD2 aligns across 9 bases. This CDR3 contains 16 residues. Germline trimming cut 10 bases from V and 8 bases from J; bases unmatched to any gene: 19. CDR1 is LNHDA and CDR2 is SQIVND in the germline V gene (reference sequence). The CDR3: CATGSGRLLPQGTQYF. DNA for the CDR3: TGTGCCACTGGAAGCGGGAGGTTACTCCCACAGGGTACGCAGTATTTT.

The chain links TRBV5-4 to TRBJ2-3; TRBD2 might be the D (6 bases). Trimming pared 4 bases from V and 4 bases from J, leaving 10 bases between. Germline V gene sequence: CDR1 SGHNT, CDR2 YYREEE (reference sequence). This CDR3 comprises 13 residues. The CDR3 loop is CASSRDWSDTQYF. CDR3 DNA: TGTGCCAGCAGCCGGGACTGGTCAGATACGCAGTATTTT.

The chain carries TRBV5-5 and TRBJ2-2, with D tentatively TRBD2 (5 bases). Germline assignment: CDR1 SGHKS and CDR2 YYEKEE (reference sequence). V was trimmed by 5 bases and J by 4 bases, leaving 12 bases between them. The CDR3 has 14 residues. The CDR3 region is CASSYRDTTGELFF. The CDR3 DNA reads as TGTGCCAGCAGTTACCGGGATACCACCGGGGAGCTGTTTTTT.

J is TRBJ2-2 and V is TRBV27; 12 nucleotides align to TRBD2. The CDR3 is 16 amino acids. Trimming removed 8 bases from V and 1 base from J; junction bases left unmatched: 5. Germline V gives CDR1 MNHEY, CDR2 SMNVEV (reference sequence). CDR3 sequence: CASGGGLAGNTGELFF. The CDR3 nucleotides read TGTGCCAGCGGGGGGGGACTAGCGGGGAACACCGGGGAGCTGTTTTTT.

This chain uses TRBV28 with TRBJ1-1; the D is unclear. V shed 4 bases and J shed 1 base, with 25 bases lying between them. From germline, CDR1 is MDHEN and CDR2 SYDVKM. The CDR3 length is 19 residues. This CDR3 is CASSSLSPARRLRNTEAFF. In DNA form, the CDR3 reads TGTGCCAGCAGTTCGTTATCCCCGGCCCGCAGGTTACGGAACACTGAAGCTTTCTTT.

V and J are TRBV21-1 and TRBJ2-7; no check of the table's D call, TRBD2, against the DNA was made. TRBV21-1 is reported as a pseudogene. The CDR3 totals 17 residues. CDR3 coding DNA: TGTGCCAGCAGCAAAATGAGACGGGGGGGCCTCTCCTACGAGCAGTACTTC. Its translation is CASSKMRRGGLSYEQYF.

The chain carries TRBV5-5 and TRBJ1-3; the D gene is possibly TRBD1 (6 bases). The CDR3 is 15 amino acids. Germline lookup yields CDR1 SGHKS and CDR2 YYEKEE (reference sequence). Trimming pared 4 bases from V and 1 base from J, leaving 12 bases between. The chain's CDR3 is CASSVDSASGNTIYF. The DNA for the CDR3 is TGTGCCAGCAGCGTGGACAGTGCGTCTGGAAACACCATATATTTT. Variable domain in full (rest from reference TRBV5-5 and TRBJ1-3): DAGVTQSPTHLIKTRGQQVTLRCSPISGHKSVSWYQQVLGQGPQFIFQYYEKEERGRGNFPDRFSARQFPNYSSELNVNALLLGDSALYLCASSVDSASGNTIYFGEGSWLTVV.

The gene calls are TRBV28 and TRBJ2-2; 7 nucleotides match TRBD1. Germline V gene lookup returns CDR1 MDHEN and CDR2 SYDVKM. V was pared by 5 bases and J by 5 bases, with 8 bases of the junction left unmatched. The CDR3 sequence is 15 residues long. The CDR3 loop is CASSSDRVGTGELFF. CDR3 coding DNA: TGTGCCAGCAGTAGCGACAGGGTGGGGACCGGGGAGCTGTTTTTT.

This chain joins TRBV18 and TRBJ1-5; D not resolved. The CDR3 totals 15 residues. Trimming took off 4 bases at V and 5 bases at J, with 15 bases between the two ends. CDR1 and CDR2 (germline): KGHSH, LQKENI. The CDR3 DNA is TGTGCCAGCTCACTAAACGCGGGGTCAGATCAGCCCCAGCATTTT. It translates to CASSLNAGSDQPQHF. The variable domain in full, with the rest retrieved from reference TRBV18 and TRBJ1-5, is NAGVMQNPRHLVRRRGQEARLRCSPMKGHSHVYWYRQLPEEGLKFMVYLQKENIIDESGMPKERFSAEFPKEGPSILRIQQVVRGDSAAYFCASSLNAGSDQPQHFGDGTRLSIL.

The CDR3, as DNA: TGTGCCAGCAGCCAAGATCCTCCCGGTTCGCTGGAGACCCAGTACTTC. Residues: CASSQDPPGSLETQYF. The V gene is TRBV3-1 (or the pseudogene TRBV3-2), the J gene TRBJ2-5; D call uncertain. V gave up 0 bases and J gave up 5 bases, with 16 bases separating them. The CDR3 sequence is 16 residues long. Germline V gives CDR1 LGHDT, CDR2 YNNKEL (reference sequence).

This clone has ten or more counts. The chain couples TRBV7-9 to TRBJ2-2, with 12 bases that match TRBD2. The CDR3 runs to 17 residues. Per the germline V gene, CDR1 is SEHNR and CDR2 is FQNEAQ (reference sequence). J was trimmed by 2 bases and V by 4 bases; bases with no gene match: 5. This CDR3 reads CASSSFGLAGNTGELFF. CDR3 bases: TGTGCCAGCAGCTCATTTGGACTAGCGGGAAACACCGGGGAGCTGTTTTTT.

The V and J genes are TRBV4-1 and TRBJ2-3; 7 bases align to TRBD2. This CDR3 has 14 amino acids. The V gene's germline CDR1 is MGHRA and CDR2 YSYEKL. V was clipped by 4 bases and J by 3 bases; unmatched bases: 4. For the CDR3, the DNA is TGCGCCAGCAGCCGGACGGGGGGTACAGATACGCAGTATTTT. It is translated as CASSRTGGTDTQYF.

This chain joins TRBV27 and TRBJ1-3; D possibly corresponds to TRBD1 (5 bases). From germline, CDR1 is MNHEY and CDR2 SMNVEV (reference sequence). The CDR3 has 19 amino acids. V lost 5 bases and J lost 0, with 23 bases in between. CDR3 sequence: CASSLFPPGMQHSGNTIYF. CDR3 DNA sequence: TGTGCCAGCAGTCTCTTCCCTCCAGGGATGCAACACTCTGGAAACACCATATATTTT.

The chain uses TRBV5-1 and TRBJ2-1, with 8 bases that match TRBD1. There are 15 residues in the CDR3. Trimming removed 0 bases from V and 8 bases from J; junction bases left unmatched: 7. Per germline, CDR1 SGHRS and CDR2 YFSETQ. CDR3 DNA: TGCGCCAGCAGCTTGGAAGGGGCAGGGGGCGATGAGCAGTTCTTC. It translates to CASSLEGAGGDEQFF.

The chain combines TRBV16 with TRBJ2-2; unclear D gene. CDR3 length equals 13 residues. Germline assignment: CDR1 KGHSY and CDR2 FQNENV. V lost 6 bases, J lost 7 bases, and 12 bases lay in between. This chain's CDR3 is CASSRFGGGELFF. CDR3 coding DNA: TGTGCCAGCAGTAGATTTGGCGGCGGGGAGCTGTTTTTT.

This clone was counted once. This rearrangement joins TRBV6-5 to TRBJ2-7; 8 nucleotides agree with TRBD1. Germline V gene data show CDR1 as MNHEY and CDR2 as SVGAGI. V lost 5 bases, J lost 3 bases, and 9 bases stayed unmatched. The CDR3 totals 15 residues. The CDR3 is CASSLHRGSGYEQYF. The CDR3 bases are TGTGCCAGCAGTCTACACAGGGGGTCCGGCTACGAGCAGTACTTC.